Sequencing of this T cell receptor beta chain was carried out in a study of OX40 agonist ivuxolimab in advanced cancers. Study-wide points: On average, CD8+ T cells showed a greater number of expanded clones than CD4+.

TCRdb's copy holds only in-frame clones and misses some; the assay was immunoSEQ multiplex PCR. The sample consists of about 50,000 clones, around 80% of them appearing once. Blood was sampled at baseline, cycle 4 day 1, and cycle 7 day 1. This CDR3 comprises 14 residues. Germline V gene lookup returns CDR1 SGHVS and CDR2 FQNEAQ. Points on this clone: Its antigen is unknown.

The sample consisted of CD4+ or CD8+ T cells sorted from blood, taken in a trial of the OX40 agonist ivuxolimab. This TCR was sampled from an adult with an advanced solid tumor such as melanoma, head and neck, liver or kidney cancer. The chain joins TRBV7-8 to TRBJ2-5; 11 bases agree with TRBD2. The J call may not be correct, given that the DNA end is closer to TRBJ2-7. The CDR3 region has the DNA TGTGCCAGCAGCTTAACTAGCGGGAGAGCCGAGCAGTACTTC. Its translation: CASSLTSGRAEQYF.